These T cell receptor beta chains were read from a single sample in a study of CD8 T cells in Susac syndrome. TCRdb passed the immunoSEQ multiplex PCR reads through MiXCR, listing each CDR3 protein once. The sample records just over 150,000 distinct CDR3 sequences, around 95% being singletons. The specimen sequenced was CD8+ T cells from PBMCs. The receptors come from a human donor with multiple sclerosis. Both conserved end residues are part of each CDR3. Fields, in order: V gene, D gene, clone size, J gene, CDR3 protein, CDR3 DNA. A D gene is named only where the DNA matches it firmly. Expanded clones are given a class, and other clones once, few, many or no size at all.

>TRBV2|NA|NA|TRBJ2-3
CASKGLNTDTQYF
TGTGCCAGCAAAGGGCTCAACACAGATACGCAGTATTTT
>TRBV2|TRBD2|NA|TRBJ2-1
CASSEAPGGRVINEQFF
TGTGCCAGCAGTGAAGCCCCGGGGGGGCGGGTTATCAATGAGCAGTTCTTC
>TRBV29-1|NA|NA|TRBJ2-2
CSVDFTGELFF
TGCAGCGTTGATTTCACCGGGGAGCTGTTTTTT
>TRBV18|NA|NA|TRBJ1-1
CASSPPDRNTEAFF
TGTGCCAGCTCACCCCCGGACAGGAACACTGAAGCTTTCTTT
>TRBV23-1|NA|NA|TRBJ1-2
CASHGYTF
TGCGCCAGCCATGGCTACACCTTC
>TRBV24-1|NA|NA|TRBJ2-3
CATGPGGTDTQYF
TGTGCCACCGGGCCTGGGGGCACAGATACGCAGTATTTT
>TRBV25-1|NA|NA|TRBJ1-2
CATSTLAYYGYTF
TGTGCCACCTCAACCCTAGCGTACTATGGCTACACCTTC
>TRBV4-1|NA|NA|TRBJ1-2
CASSQEAGSNYGYTF
TGCGCCAGCAGCCAAGAGGCAGGGTCCAACTATGGCTACACCTTC
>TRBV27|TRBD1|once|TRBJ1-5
CASSEGQGAWQPQHF
TGTGCCAGCAGTGAGGGACAGGGGGCCTGGCAGCCCCAGCATTTT
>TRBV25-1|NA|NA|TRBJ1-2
CASTDWTDPIGYTF
TGTGCCAGCACCGACTGGACAGACCCTATTGGCTACACCTTC
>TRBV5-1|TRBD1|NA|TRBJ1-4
CASRPGQGSEKLFF
TGCGCCAGCAGGCCGGGACAGGGAAGTGAAAAACTGTTTTTT
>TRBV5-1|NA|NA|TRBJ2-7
CASRPRLGSAVYEQYF
TGCGCCAGCAGACCAAGGCTCGGGAGCGCGGTCTACGAGCAGTACTTC
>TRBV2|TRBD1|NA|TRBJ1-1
CASSDPRQGARTEAFF
TGTGCCAGCAGTGATCCGAGACAGGGGGCGCGGACTGAAGCTTTCTTT
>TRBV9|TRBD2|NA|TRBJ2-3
CASSDSGLAGFPDTQYF
TGTGCCAGCAGCGACAGCGGACTAGCGGGCTTCCCAGATACGCAGTATTTT
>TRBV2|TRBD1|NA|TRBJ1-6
CASSDTGEGNSPLHF
TGTGCCAGCAGTGACACAGGGGAAGGCAATTCACCCCTCCACTTT
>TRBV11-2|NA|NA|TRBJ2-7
CASSLMKGDYEQYF
TGTGCCAGCAGCTTAATGAAGGGCGACTACGAGCAGTACTTC
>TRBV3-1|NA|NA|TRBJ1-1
CASSARQRVVGTEAFF
TGTGCCAGCAGCGCTCGACAGAGGGTGGTAGGCACTGAAGCTTTCTTT
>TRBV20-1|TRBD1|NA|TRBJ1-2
CSARDGRGSNYGYTF
TGCAGTGCTAGAGATGGCAGGGGGAGTAACTATGGCTACACCTTC
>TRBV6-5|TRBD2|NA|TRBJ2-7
CARPGREAWDEQYF
TGTGCCAGGCCGGGTCGGGAGGCTTGGGACGAGCAGTACTTC
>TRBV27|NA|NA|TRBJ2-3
CASSSDSAGTDTQYF
TGTGCCAGCAGTTCCGACTCGGCGGGCACAGATACGCAGTATTTT
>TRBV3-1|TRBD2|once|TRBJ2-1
CASSQEIAGDYNEQFF
TGTGCCAGCAGCCAGGAGATAGCGGGGGATTACAATGAGCAGTTCTTC
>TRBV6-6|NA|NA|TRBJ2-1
CASSFVLSINEQFF
TGTGCCAGCAGTTTTGTACTCTCTATCAATGAGCAGTTCTTC
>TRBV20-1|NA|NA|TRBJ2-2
CSALIVLTGELFF
TGCAGTGCGCTGATTGTTCTTACCGGGGAGCTGTTTTTT
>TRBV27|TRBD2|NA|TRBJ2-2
CASSFLQTSGGPGTGELFF
TGTGCCAGCAGTTTCCTACAGACTAGCGGGGGCCCTGGGACCGGGGAGCTGTTTTTT
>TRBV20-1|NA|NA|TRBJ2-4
CSARDQENIQYF
TGCAGTGCTAGAGATCAGGAAAACATTCAGTACTTC
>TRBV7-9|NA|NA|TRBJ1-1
CASSLSHEAFF
TGTGCCAGCAGCTTATCCCATGAAGCTTTCTTT
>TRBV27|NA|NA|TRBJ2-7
CASGEAGDYEQYF
TGTGCCAGCGGGGAGGCAGGGGACTACGAGCAGTACTTC
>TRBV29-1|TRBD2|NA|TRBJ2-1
CSVEPSGGSFSYNEQFF
TGCAGCGTTGAACCGAGCGGGGGGAGTTTTTCCTACAATGAGCAGTTCTTC
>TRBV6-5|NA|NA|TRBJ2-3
CASSYSFTDTQYF
TGTGCCAGCAGTTACTCCTTCACAGATACGCAGTATTTT
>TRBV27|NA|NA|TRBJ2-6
CASSLGASGANVLTF
TGTGCCAGCAGTTTAGGGGCCTCTGGGGCCAACGTCCTGACTTTC
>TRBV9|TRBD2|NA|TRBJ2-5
CASSVGTSGGETQYF
TGTGCCAGCAGCGTAGGGACTAGCGGGGGGGAGACCCAGTACTTC
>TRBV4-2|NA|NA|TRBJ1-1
CASSQDRFPEAFF
TGTGCCAGCAGCCAAGATAGGTTCCCTGAAGCTTTCTTT
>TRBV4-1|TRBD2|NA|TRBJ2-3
CASSQETSGGRTDTQYF
TGCGCCAGCAGCCAAGAAACTAGCGGGGGTAGGACAGATACGCAGTATTTT
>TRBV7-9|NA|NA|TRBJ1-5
CASSLDIVVSQHF
TGTGCCAGCAGCTTAGACATCGTCGTGTCCCAGCATTTT
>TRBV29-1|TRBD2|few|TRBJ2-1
CSVEGRGGDYEQFF
TGCAGCGTTGAAGGGCGGGGGGGCGACTATGAGCAGTTCTTC
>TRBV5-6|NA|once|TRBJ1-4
CASSHGGAGINEKLFF
TGTGCCAGCAGCCATGGGGGGGCCGGAATTAATGAAAAACTGTTTTTT
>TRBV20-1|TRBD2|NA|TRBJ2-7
CSAHDGLAVTYEQYF
TGCAGTGCTCATGACGGACTAGCGGTTACCTACGAGCAGTACTTC
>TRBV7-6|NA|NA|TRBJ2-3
CASSFPRGGDSTDTQYF
TGTGCCAGCAGCTTCCCAAGGGGTGGGGACAGCACAGATACGCAGTATTTT
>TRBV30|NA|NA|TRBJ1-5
CAWSRDGQPQHF
TGTGCCTGGAGTAGGGATGGTCAGCCCCAGCATTTT
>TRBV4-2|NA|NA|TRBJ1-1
CASSQGGGTTEAFF
TGTGCCAGCAGCCAAGGGGGGGGGACCACTGAAGCTTTCTTT
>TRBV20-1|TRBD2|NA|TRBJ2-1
CSARVPGLAVDHEQFF
TGCAGTGCTAGAGTCCCTGGACTAGCGGTCGACCATGAGCAGTTCTTC
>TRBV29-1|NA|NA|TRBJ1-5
CSVDFGGGEPQHF
TGCAGCGTTGATTTTGGCGGTGGAGAGCCCCAGCATTTT
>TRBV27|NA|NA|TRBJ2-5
CASSLYNQETQYF
TGTGCCAGCAGTTTATACAACCAAGAGACCCAGTACTTC
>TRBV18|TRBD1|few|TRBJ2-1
CASSPAGQGFHEQFF
TGTGCCAGCTCACCTGCCGGACAGGGGTTTCATGAGCAGTTCTTC
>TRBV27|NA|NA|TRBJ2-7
CASSFIGNEQYF
TGTGCCAGCAGTTTTATAGGAAACGAGCAGTACTTC
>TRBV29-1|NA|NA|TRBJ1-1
CSVEDRGNTEAFF
TGCAGCGTTGAAGACAGGGGGAACACTGAAGCTTTCTTT
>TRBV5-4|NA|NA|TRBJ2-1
CASSAPGLEQFF
TGTGCCAGCAGCGCTCCGGGTCTAGAGCAGTTCTTC
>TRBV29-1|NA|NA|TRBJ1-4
CSVEKGEKLFF
TGCAGCGTTGAAAAAGGTGAAAAACTGTTTTTT
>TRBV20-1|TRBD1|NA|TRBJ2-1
CSASRDRVGYNEQFF
TGCAGTGCTAGCCGGGACAGGGTCGGATACAATGAGCAGTTCTTC
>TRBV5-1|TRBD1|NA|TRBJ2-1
CASSLQGDNEQFF
TGCGCCAGCAGCTTACAGGGGGACAATGAGCAGTTCTTC
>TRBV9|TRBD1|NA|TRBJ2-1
CASSVEGGHNEQFF
TGTGCCAGCAGCGTAGAAGGGGGCCACAATGAGCAGTTCTTC
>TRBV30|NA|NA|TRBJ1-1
CAWSDTGTFTEAFF
TGTGCCTGGAGTGATACCGGGACTTTTACTGAAGCTTTCTTT
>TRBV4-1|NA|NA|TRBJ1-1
CASSQEGRGTEAFF
TGCGCCAGCAGCCAAGAAGGACGGGGGACTGAAGCTTTCTTT
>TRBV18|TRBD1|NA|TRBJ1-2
CASSGTAGQNGYTF
TGTGCCAGCTCTGGGACAGCCGGCCAGAATGGCTACACCTTC
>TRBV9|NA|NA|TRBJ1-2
CASSVGGGNYGYTF
TGTGCCAGCAGCGTAGGAGGGGGTAACTATGGCTACACCTTC
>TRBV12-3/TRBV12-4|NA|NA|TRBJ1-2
CASSPGAAYGYTF
TGTGCCAGCAGTCCGGGGGCGGCCTATGGCTACACCTTC
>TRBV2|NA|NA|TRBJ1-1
CASREGMAEAFF
TGTGCCAGCAGAGAAGGGATGGCTGAAGCTTTCTTT
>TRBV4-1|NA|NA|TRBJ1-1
CASSTQDSLNTEAFF
TGCGCCAGCAGCACCCAGGACAGCCTGAACACTGAAGCTTTCTTT
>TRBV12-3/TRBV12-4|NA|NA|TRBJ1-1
CATKGDEAFF
TGTGCCACCAAAGGGGACGAAGCTTTCTTT
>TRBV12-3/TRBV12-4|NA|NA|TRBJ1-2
CASSFVGPGEYGYTF
TGTGCCAGCAGTTTCGTTGGTCCAGGGGAGTATGGCTACACCTTC